Sequencing of this T cell receptor beta chain was carried out in a study of blood T cell repertoires in COVID-19. Study overall: COVID-19 samples collected from the United States, Italy and Spain covered acute and convalescent phases.

Germline loops: CDR1 SGHDT, CDR2 YYEEEE. This CDR3 is 17 amino acids long. Trimming stripped 2 bases from V and 4 bases from J, with 18 bases between. Assignment of participants to cohorts was predicated upon participant-reported clinical history. Repertoires were generated with immunoSEQ multiplex PCR, while TCRdb's copy carries only in-frame clones and drops some. Of roughly 250,000 clones listed, more than 85% are singletons. Sequencing was carried out using PBMCs or T cells enriched from blood (not recorded which). This TCR derives from a woman in her forties or fifties who had recovered from COVID-19. The J gene is TRBJ2-2, the V gene TRBV5-6; D possibly corresponds to TRBD2 (5 bases). The CDR3, as DNA: TGTGCCAGCAGCTTTGGACTTTCTCTAGGAGGCACCGGGGAGCTGTTTTTT. Protein product: CASSFGLSLGGTGELFF.